What follows are 19 T cell receptor beta chains derived from one specimen sequenced in a study of early T cells in non-severe SARS-CoV-2 infection. A single record per CDR3 protein comes from TCRdb applying MiXCR to the 5' RACE reads. The sample has more than 50,000 distinct CDR3 sequences; 12% are singletons. The sample here was whole blood, taken at baseline. The receptors were gathered from an adult who was a healthcare worker with PCR-confirmed SARS-CoV-2 infection or an uninfected control (not recorded which).

A note on this clonotype: At one end, the junction sequence differs from germline, possibly due to a read error. This chain uses TRBV18 with TRBJ2-2; 10 bases map to TRBD2. The CDR3 covers 16 residues. Germline V gene lookup returns CDR1 KGHSH and CDR2 LQKENI. In DNA form, the CDR3 reads TGTGCCAGCTCACCCCCTAGCGGGAGAGGCACCGGGGAGCTTTTTTTT. Its protein product is CASSPPSGRGTGELFF.

The chain carries TRBV20-1 and TRBJ2-5; a possible D gene is TRBD1 (6 bases). This CDR3 is built from 16 residues. Germline V gene data show CDR1 as DFQATT and CDR2 as SNEGSKA (reference sequence). V lost 5 bases and J 5 bases, leaving 24 bases between the germline ends. In DNA form, the CDR3 reads TGCAGTGCTTCTGGGGGCAGCCCCTTTAAATTGGAGACCCAGTACTTC. This translates into CSASGGSPFKLETQYF.

This chain uses TRBV3-1 with TRBJ2-3; 7 bases map to TRBD2. The J segment lost 5 bases and the V segment lost 1 base, leaving 6 bases of the junction unmatched. This CDR3 is 15 amino acids long. From germline, CDR1 is LGHDT and CDR2 YNNKEL (reference sequence). The CDR3 sequence is CASSQGGSGKDTQYF. The DNA for the CDR3 is TGTGCCAGCAGCCAAGGCGGGAGTGGAAAAGATACGCAGTATTTT.

The chain combines TRBV18 with TRBJ2-3; 7 bases are shared with TRBD1. Germline CDR1 is KGHSH and CDR2 is LQKENI. Losses at the gene ends were 0 bases for V and 1 base for J; bases not matched to a gene: 1. The length of the CDR3 is 15 residues. The CDR3 reads CASSPPDRGTDTQYF. The DNA for the CDR3 is TGTGCCAGCTCACCACCAGACAGGGGCACAGATACGCAGTATTTT.

This clonotype was seen only a few times. The chain couples TRBV7-9 to TRBJ2-5; D unresolved. CDR3 size: 12 residues. Looked up from germline, CDR1 is SEHNR and CDR2 is FQNEAQ (reference sequence). The V end lost 3 bases, the J end lost 3 bases, and 5 bases lay between the germline ends. This CDR3 reads CASSLNEETQYF. In nucleotides, the CDR3 is TGTGCCAGCAGCTTGAATGAAGAGACCCAGTACTTC.

The V gene is TRBV27, the J gene TRBJ2-5, with D unresolved. The germline V gene has CDR1 MNHEY and CDR2 SMNVEV (reference sequence). This CDR3 contains 14 residues. V shed 5 bases and J shed 1 base, with 11 bases lying between them. The CDR3: CASSRQRTQETQYF. The DNA for the CDR3 is TGTGCCAGCAGTCGCCAGAGAACCCAAGAGACCCAGTACTTC.

This clonotype was seen ten or more times. V gene TRBV7-9 combines with J gene TRBJ1-5; D not resolved. Germline CDR1 and CDR2: SEHNR and FQNEAQ (reference sequence). The CDR3 totals 12 residues. V was cut by 1 base and J by 14 bases, with 12 bases left in between. The CDR3 DNA is TGTGCCAGCAGCTTAGGAATAGGACCTAAGCATTTT. Its translation: CASSLGIGPKHF.

The rearrangement uses TRBV9 and TRBJ2-1, with D unclear. Germline-derived CDR1 and CDR2 are SGDLS and YYNGEE. Between the trimmed V and J ends, which lost 4 bases and 2 bases, there was a span of 10 bases. The CDR3 has 14 amino acids. This chain's CDR3 is CASSTDPPYNEQFF. CDR3 DNA: TGTGCCAGCAGCACAGACCCGCCCTACAATGAGCAGTTCTTC.

V gene TRBV12-3 or TRBV12-4 combines with J gene TRBJ2-3; no definite D call. The length of the CDR3 is 13 residues. The V end lost 3 bases, the J end lost 1 base, and 5 bases lay between the germline ends. CDR3 in amino acids: CASSFYGTDTQYF. The DNA of the CDR3 is TGTGCCAGCAGTTTTTACGGCACAGATACGCAGTATTTT.

This clonotype came up many times. The V gene is TRBV18, the J gene TRBJ2-1, with D unclear. Germline assignment: CDR1 KGHSH and CDR2 LQKENI. Between the trimmed V and J ends, which lost 2 bases and 12 bases, there was a span of 23 bases. CDR3 length equals 16 residues. In DNA form, the CDR3 reads TGTGCCAGCTCACCAACCCGGGTGCTTGGTACAATCGGGCAGTTCTTC. Its translation is CASSPTRVLGTIGQFF.

The chain couples TRBV6-5 to TRBJ2-3; 7 positions match TRBD2. After removal of 7 bases from V and 0 bases from J, the junction contained 7 bases not matched to a gene. The CDR3 totals 15 residues. CDR1 is MNHEY and CDR2 is SVGAGI in the germline V gene. CDR3 protein: CASTQAGVSTDTQYF. In DNA, the CDR3 is TGTGCCAGCACCCAGGCGGGGGTTAGCACAGATACGCAGTATTTT.

V and J are TRBV28 and TRBJ2-7; the D gene is possibly TRBD1 (5 bases). V gave up 2 bases and J gave up 11 bases, with 16 bases separating them. The CDR3 has 13 amino acids. Germline assignment: CDR1 MDHEN and CDR2 SYDVKM. The CDR3 region is CASSLNRLGGEYF. CDR3 DNA sequence: TGTGCCAGCAGTTTAAACAGGCTTGGTGGGGAGTACTTC.

This clonotype occurred a few times. The chain combines TRBV7-8 with TRBJ2-1, with D possibly TRBD1 on 5 matching bases. Per germline, CDR1 SGHVS and CDR2 FQNEAQ. Trimming shortened V by 3 bases and J by 8 bases, and 8 bases separated the two germline ends. CDR3 length: 12 residues. CDR3 DNA: TGTGCCAGCAGCTTGCAGGGCCATGAGCAGTTCTTC. Encoded protein: CASSLQGHEQFF.

This clonotype was found a few times. The J gene is TRBJ2-1, the V gene TRBV10-3; 10 bases map to TRBD2. This CDR3 comprises 19 residues. CDR1 is ENHRY, CDR2 SYGVKD, per germline. Trimming removed 2 bases from V and 4 bases from J; junction bases left unmatched: 14. CDR3 residues: CAISEPHWTSGDQYNEQFF. The CDR3 DNA sequence: TGTGCCATCAGTGAGCCACACTGGACTAGCGGAGACCAGTACAATGAGCAGTTCTTC.

This chain uses TRBV7-8 with TRBJ1-2; D unresolved. Trimming cost V 1 base and J 3 bases, with 6 bases left between them. Germline assignment: CDR1 SGHVS and CDR2 FQNEAQ. The CDR3 consists of 13 residues. CDR3: CASSLDQYYGYTF. CDR3 DNA: TGTGCCAGCAGCTTAGACCAGTACTATGGCTACACCTTC. The entire variable domain, with the rest obtained from reference TRBV7-8 and TRBJ1-2, is as follows: GAGVSQSPRYKVAKRGQDVALRCDPISGHVSLFWYQQALGQGPEFLTYFQNEAQLDKSGLPSDRFFAERPEGSVSTLKIQRTQQEDSAVYLCASSLDQYYGYTFGSGTRLTVV.

V and J are TRBV3-1 and TRBJ1-1; maybe TRBD1 (5 bases). Deletions cut 4 bases from V and 6 bases from J, with 12 bases between. Germline V gives CDR1 LGHDT, CDR2 YNNKEL (reference sequence). The CDR3 is made up of 13 amino acids. CDR3 loop: CASSLRDRAEAFF. The CDR3 coding sequence is TGTGCCAGCAGCCTGAGGGACCGAGCTGAAGCTTTCTTT.

A few counts support this clonotype. This chain connects TRBV5-5 to TRBJ1-5, with a weak D call TRBD1 (5 bases). V was cut by 1 base and J by 6 bases, with 17 bases left in between. CDR3 length: 16 residues. The germline V gene has CDR1 SGHKS and CDR2 YYEKEE (reference sequence). The CDR3 nucleotides are TGTGCCAGCAGCTTGCTTCCGCAGGGCAGTGCTCAGCCCCAGCATTTT. This encodes CASSLLPQGSAQPQHF.

The chain joins TRBV7-8 to TRBJ2-5; D is undetermined. The V gene lost 1 base and the J gene lost 2 bases, with 8 bases spanning the gap. This CDR3 has 14 amino acids. Looked up from germline, CDR1 is SGHVS and CDR2 is FQNEAQ. The CDR3 coding sequence is TGTGCCAGCAGCTTAGTTGGGGAACAAGAGACCCAGTACTTC. This sequence encodes CASSLVGEQETQYF.

This rearrangement joins TRBV14 to TRBJ2-5; no clear D. Germline CDR1 and CDR2: SGHDN and FVKESK. Trimming left V 0 bases short and J 0 bases short, with 11 bases between. This CDR3 is built from 16 residues. The CDR3 DNA is TGTGCCAGCAGCCAAGATAACTTCCGGAACCAAGAGACCCAGTACTTC. It is translated as CASSQDNFRNQETQYF.